This T cell receptor beta chain appears in the sequencing data of a study of T-cell memory formation after mild COVID-19. Study-level information: TCR clusters showed largely donor specificity. The study's findings and limits: Within pre-infection memory, some responding clones were found, suggesting cross-reactive memory joined. Among clones contracting day 15 to 85, CD4/CD8 was balanced, whereas later expanders leaned CD4+.

TCRdb analysed the 5' RACE reads with MiXCR anew, one entry per CDR3 protein. The sample lists 250,000 to 400,000 distinct CDR3 sequences; about 13% were seen once. At least ten counts were recorded for this clonotype. Its antigen is as yet unknown. CDR1 and CDR2 (germline): SNHLY, FYNNEI. CDR3 length: 13 amino acids. V shed 8 bases and J shed 0 bases, with 11 bases lying between them. The specimen sequenced was PBMCs or a T cell subset sorted from them (not recorded which). The chain combines TRBV2 with TRBJ2-7; TRBD2 is a possible D gene (5 bases). The sequence came from a man between 18 and 35 years old who had mild COVID-19 (a few samples of this study predate the infection). Cell type and time point are not known. The CDR3 region has the DNA TGTGCCAGCTCAAGCGGAAGCTCCTACGAGCAGTACTTC. It translates to CASSSGSSYEQYF.